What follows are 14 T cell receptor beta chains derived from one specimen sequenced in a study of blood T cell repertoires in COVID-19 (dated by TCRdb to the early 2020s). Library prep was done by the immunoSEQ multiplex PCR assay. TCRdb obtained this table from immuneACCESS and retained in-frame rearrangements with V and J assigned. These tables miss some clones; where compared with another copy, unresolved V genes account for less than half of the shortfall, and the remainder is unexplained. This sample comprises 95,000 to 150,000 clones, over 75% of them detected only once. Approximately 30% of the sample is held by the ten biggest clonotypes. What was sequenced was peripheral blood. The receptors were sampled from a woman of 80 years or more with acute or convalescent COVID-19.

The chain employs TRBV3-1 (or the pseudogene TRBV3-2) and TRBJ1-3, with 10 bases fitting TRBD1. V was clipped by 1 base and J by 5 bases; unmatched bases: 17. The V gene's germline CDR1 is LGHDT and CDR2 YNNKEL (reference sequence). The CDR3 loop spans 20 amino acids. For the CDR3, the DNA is TGTGCCAGCAGCCAAGTTTTCTCCGTTGGACAGGGGGGATGGAGAAACACCATATATTTT. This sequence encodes CASSQVFSVGQGGWRNTIYF.

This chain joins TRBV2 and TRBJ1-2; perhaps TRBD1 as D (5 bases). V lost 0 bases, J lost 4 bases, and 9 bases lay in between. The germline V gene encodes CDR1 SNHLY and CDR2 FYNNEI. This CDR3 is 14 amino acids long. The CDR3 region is CASSEALQGYGYTF. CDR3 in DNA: TGTGCCAGCAGTGAAGCGCTTCAGGGCTATGGCTACACCTTC.

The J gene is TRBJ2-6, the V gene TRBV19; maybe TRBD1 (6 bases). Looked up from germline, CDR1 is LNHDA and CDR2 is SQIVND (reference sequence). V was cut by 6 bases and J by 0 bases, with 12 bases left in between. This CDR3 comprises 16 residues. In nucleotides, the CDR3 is TGTGCCAGTAGGGGACACTCAACCTCTGGGGCCAACGTCCTGACTTTC. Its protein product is CASRGHSTSGANVLTF.

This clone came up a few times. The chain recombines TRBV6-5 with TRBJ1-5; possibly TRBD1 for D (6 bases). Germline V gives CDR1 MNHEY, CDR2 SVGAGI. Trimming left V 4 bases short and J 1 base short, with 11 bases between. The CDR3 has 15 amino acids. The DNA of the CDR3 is TGTGCCAGCAGTTTATGGGGGGGCAGCAATCAGCCCCAGCATTTT. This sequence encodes CASSLWGGSNQPQHF.

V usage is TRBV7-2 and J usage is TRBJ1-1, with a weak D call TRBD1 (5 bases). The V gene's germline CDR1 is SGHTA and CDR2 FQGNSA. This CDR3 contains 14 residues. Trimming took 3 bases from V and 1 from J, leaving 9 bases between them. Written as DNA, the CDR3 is TGTGCCAGCAGCTTGACAGAGCGGAACACTGAAGCTTTCTTT. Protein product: CASSLTERNTEAFF.

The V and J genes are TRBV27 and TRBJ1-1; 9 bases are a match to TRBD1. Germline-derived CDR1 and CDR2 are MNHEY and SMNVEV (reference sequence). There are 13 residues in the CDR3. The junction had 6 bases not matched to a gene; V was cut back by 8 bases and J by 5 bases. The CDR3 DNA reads TGTGCCAGCCTCGGGACAGGGCGGACTGAAGCTTTCTTT. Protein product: CASLGTGRTEAFF.

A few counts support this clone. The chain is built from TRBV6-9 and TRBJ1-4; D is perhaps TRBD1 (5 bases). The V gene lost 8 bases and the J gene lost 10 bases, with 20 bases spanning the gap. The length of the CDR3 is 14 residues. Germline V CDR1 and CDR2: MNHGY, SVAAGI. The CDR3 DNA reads TGTGCCAGCCAGTTTAAAAAGGGGTCGGGAAAACTGTTTTTT. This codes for CASQFKKGSGKLFF.

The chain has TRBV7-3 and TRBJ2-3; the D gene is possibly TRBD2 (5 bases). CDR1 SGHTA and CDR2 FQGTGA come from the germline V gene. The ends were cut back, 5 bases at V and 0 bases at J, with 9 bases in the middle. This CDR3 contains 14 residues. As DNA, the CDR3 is TGTGCCAGCAGCCTCGGGGTTAGCACAGATACGCAGTATTTT. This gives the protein CASSLGVSTDTQYF.

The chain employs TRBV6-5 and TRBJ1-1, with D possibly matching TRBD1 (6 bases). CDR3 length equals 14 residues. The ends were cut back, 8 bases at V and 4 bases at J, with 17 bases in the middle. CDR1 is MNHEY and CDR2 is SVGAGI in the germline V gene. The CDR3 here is CASGYRARSTEAFF. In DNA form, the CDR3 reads TGTGCCAGCGGCTACAGGGCGAGGAGCACTGAAGCTTTCTTT.

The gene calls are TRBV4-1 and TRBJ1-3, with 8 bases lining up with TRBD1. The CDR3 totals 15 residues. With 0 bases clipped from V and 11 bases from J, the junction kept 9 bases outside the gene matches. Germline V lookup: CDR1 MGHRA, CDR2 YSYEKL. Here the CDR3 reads CASSQEATGVSPIYF. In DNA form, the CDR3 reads TGCGCCAGCAGCCAAGAGGCGACAGGGGTTAGCCCCATATATTTT.

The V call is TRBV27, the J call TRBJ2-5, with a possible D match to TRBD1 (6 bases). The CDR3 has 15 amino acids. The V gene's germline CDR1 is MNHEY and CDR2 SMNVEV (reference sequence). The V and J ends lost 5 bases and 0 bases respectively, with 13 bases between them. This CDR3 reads CASSPSGTYQETQYF. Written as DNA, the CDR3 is TGTGCCAGCAGTCCTTCGGGGACATACCAAGAGACCCAGTACTTC.

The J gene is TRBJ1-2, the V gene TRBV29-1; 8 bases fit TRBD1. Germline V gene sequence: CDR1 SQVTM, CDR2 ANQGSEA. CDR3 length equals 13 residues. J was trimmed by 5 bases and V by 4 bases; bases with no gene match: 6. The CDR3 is CSVAGQALYGYTF. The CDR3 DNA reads TGCAGCGTTGCGGGACAGGCCCTTTATGGCTACACCTTC.

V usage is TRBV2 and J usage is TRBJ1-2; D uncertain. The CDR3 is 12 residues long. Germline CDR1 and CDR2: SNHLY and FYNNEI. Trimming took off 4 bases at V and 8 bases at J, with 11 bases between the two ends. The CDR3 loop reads CASSVPTGGYTF. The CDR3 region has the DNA TGTGCCAGCAGTGTCCCCACGGGGGGCTACACCTTC.

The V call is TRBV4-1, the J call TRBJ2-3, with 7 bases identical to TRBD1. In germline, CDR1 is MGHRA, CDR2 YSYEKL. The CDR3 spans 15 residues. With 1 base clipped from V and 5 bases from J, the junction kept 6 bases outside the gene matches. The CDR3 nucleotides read TGCGCCAGCAGCCAAGGAGTCACAGGGGTAGATACGCAGTATTTT. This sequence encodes CASSQGVTGVDTQYF.